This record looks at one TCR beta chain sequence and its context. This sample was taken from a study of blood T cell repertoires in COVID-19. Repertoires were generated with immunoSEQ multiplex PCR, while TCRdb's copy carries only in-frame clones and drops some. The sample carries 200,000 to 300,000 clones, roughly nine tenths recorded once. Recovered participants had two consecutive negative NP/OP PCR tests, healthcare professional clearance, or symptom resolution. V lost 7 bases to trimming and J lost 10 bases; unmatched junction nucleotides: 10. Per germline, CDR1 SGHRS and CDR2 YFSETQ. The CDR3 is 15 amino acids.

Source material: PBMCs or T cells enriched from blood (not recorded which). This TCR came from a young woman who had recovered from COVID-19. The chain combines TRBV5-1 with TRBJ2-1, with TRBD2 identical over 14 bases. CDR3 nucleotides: TGCGCCAGCTCCCCGGGGACTAGCGGGGGCAGGGAGCAGTTCTTC. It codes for CASSPGTSGGREQFF.